This TCR beta chain is from a study of OX40 agonist ivuxolimab in advanced cancers. Findings and caveats of the study: Low normalized T-cell clonal expansion was also seen in some nonresponders.

Germline V gene sequence: CDR1 MNHEY, CDR2 SMNVEV (reference sequence). Trimming took 5 bases from V and 4 from J; bases not matched to a gene: 4. The CDR3 runs 14 residues. In regard to this clone: Its cognate antigen is unknown.

The data were produced by immunoSEQ multiplex PCR, yet TCRdb's version contains in-frame clones alone and is incomplete. The sample shows some 83,000 clones, about 93% of them seen only once. The sequencing here drew on CD4+ or CD8+ T cells sorted from blood, taken in a trial of the OX40 agonist ivuxolimab. This receptor was obtained from an adult with an advanced solid tumor such as melanoma, head and neck, liver or kidney cancer. The chain is built from TRBV27 and TRBJ2-5; TRBD1 matches at 10 bases. The DNA of the CDR3 is TGTGCCAGCAGTCCCCGGACAGGGGGAGAGACCCAGTACTTC. Residues: CASSPRTGGETQYF.